This entry lists 4 T cell receptor beta chains sequenced from one sample in a study of neurological immune-mediated disorders. TCRdb re-analysed the 5' RACE reads in MiXCR, keeping a single row per CDR3 protein. Of 25,000 to 30,000 distinct CDR3 sequences listed, 6.6% were seen once; the top ten hold just under 9%. The sample consisted of PBMCs. These receptors all stem from a woman aged 45-65 years in good health.

This clonotype was seen at least ten times. The J gene is TRBJ1-5, the V gene TRBV20-1; D call uncertain. This CDR3 contains 15 residues. Germline CDR1 DFQATT, CDR2 SNEGSKA (reference sequence). The V end was cut by 5 bases, the J end by 4 bases, with 18 bases between. Here the CDR3 DNA reads TGCAGTGCTCGGAGTAGCGGGGAGCAAAATCAGCCCCAGCATTTT. Translating it yields CSARSSGEQNQPQHF.

This clonotype was observed many times. The rearrangement uses TRBV20-1 and TRBJ1-1, with unresolved D. Germline CDR1 is DFQATT and CDR2 is SNEGSKA (reference sequence). There are 13 residues in the CDR3. Deletions cut 0 bases from V and 4 bases from J, with 9 bases between. The CDR3, as DNA: TGCAGTGCTAGAGATCGCTTGAGCACTGAAGCTTTCTTT. It yields the protein CSARDRLSTEAFF.

This clonotype was counted ten times or more. The J gene is TRBJ2-7, the V gene TRBV12-3 or TRBV12-4; D remains unclear. The CDR3 runs to 14 residues. Trimming stripped 5 bases from V and 2 bases from J, with 13 bases between. The CDR3 DNA follows: TGTGCCAGCAGTCAGACGACTCGAACCTACGAGCAGTACTTC. Translation: CASSQTTRTYEQYF.

This clonotype showed up many times. The chain has TRBV10-3 and TRBJ2-7; tentative D call: TRBD1 (6 bases). Germline V gene lookup returns CDR1 ENHRY and CDR2 SYGVKD. Trimming took 4 bases from V and 4 from J, leaving 17 bases between them. There are 15 residues in the CDR3. For the CDR3, the DNA is TGTGCCATCAGTGGGGGAGACAGGACCTCTTACGAGCAGTACTTC. It specifies CAISGGDRTSYEQYF.